This paragraph reports one TCR beta chain. Its cognate antigen is unknown. The data stem from a study of radiotherapy plus CTLA-4 blockade in lung cancer. Notes on the study in general: After treatment with radiotherapy plus ipilimumab, TCR clones that came from the tumor expanded in blood. The authors reported that early blood T cell clone dynamics, with interferon-beta, best predicted response.

Trimming removed 7 bases at V and 1 base at J, with 9 bases between. Germline values: CDR1 LNHDA, CDR2 SQIVND (reference sequence). This CDR3 is 13 amino acids long. Ipilimumab-mediated CTLA-4 blockade plus focal radiation was given to patients having chemo-refractory metastatic non-small-cell lung cancer. This table comes from immunoSEQ multiplex PCR, and its TCRdb copy is limited to in-frame clones, with some not included. The sample comprises roughly 30,000 clones, almost 80% of which are singletons, and 6.5% to 9% rests with the top ten. The sequence was collected from a human donor with non-small cell lung cancer who had stable disease on radiotherapy plus ipilimumab. The genes are TRBV19 and TRBJ2-3; D not certain. Sequenced material: peripheral blood, taken from a patient treated with radiotherapy plus ipilimumab. The CDR3 region is CASTSVGTDTQYF. The CDR3 bases are TGTGCCAGTACCTCGGTCGGCACAGATACGCAGTATTTT.